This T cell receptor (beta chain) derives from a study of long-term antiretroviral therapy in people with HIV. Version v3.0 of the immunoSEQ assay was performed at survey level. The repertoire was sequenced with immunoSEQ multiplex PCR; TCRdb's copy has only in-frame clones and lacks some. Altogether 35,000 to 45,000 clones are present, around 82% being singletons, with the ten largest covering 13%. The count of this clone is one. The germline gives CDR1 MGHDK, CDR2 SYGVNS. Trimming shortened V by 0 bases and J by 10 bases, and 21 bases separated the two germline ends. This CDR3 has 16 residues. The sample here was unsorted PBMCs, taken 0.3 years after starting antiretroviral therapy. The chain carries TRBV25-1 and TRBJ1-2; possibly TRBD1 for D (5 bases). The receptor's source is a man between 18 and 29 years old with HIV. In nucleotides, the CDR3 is TGTGCCAGCAGTGAATATATCCAGACAGCTTGGGAAGACTACACCTTC. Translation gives CASSEYIQTAWEDYTF.